This TCR beta chain is drawn from a study of T cell changes during pregnancy in multiple sclerosis. Per the germline V gene, CDR1 is SGHRS and CDR2 is YFSETQ. This CDR3 has 11 amino acids. With 5 bases removed from V and 2 bases from J, the gap between germline ends came to 5 bases. Method: immunoSEQ multiplex PCR; TCRdb's copy keeps in-frame clones and lacks some. The sample includes under 100,000 clones, nearly 95% seen only once; the top ten take about 1%. As for this clone: Other DNA sequences in the same sample also yield this CDR3.

The chain combines TRBV5-1 with TRBJ2-7; the D is unclear. The TCR comes from a female donor with multiple sclerosis, enrolled in a pregnancy study. The material sequenced was peripheral blood, taken in the second trimester of pregnancy. CDR3 nucleotide sequence: TGCGCCAGCAGTTCGGCCTACGAGCAGTACTTC. Its protein product is CASSSAYEQYF.